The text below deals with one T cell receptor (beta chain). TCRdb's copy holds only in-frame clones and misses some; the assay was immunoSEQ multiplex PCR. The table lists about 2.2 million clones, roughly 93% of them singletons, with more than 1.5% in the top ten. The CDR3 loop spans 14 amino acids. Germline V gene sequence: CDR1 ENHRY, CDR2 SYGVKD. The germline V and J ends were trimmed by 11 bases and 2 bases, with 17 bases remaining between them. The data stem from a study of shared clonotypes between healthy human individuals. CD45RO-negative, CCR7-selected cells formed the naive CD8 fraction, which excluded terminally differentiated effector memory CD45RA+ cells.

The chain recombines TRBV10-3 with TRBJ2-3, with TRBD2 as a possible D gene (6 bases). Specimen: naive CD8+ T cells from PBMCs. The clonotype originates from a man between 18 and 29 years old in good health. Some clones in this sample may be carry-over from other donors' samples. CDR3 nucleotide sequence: TGTGCCGCCGCCCTAGCGAGCCCCACAGATACGCAGTATTTT. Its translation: CAAALASPTDTQYF.